These 18 T cell receptor beta chains were all obtained from the same sample, sequenced in a study of blood T cell repertoires in COVID-19. This table comes from immunoSEQ multiplex PCR, and its TCRdb copy is limited to in-frame clones, with some not included. In the table there are under 300,000 clones, roughly nine tenths of which are singletons. The sequenced sample consisted of peripheral blood. The receptors originated from a man in his 60s who had recovered from COVID-19.

The rearrangement uses TRBV30 and TRBJ2-3; 7 bases fit TRBD1. There are 18 residues in the CDR3. V gave up 1 base and J gave up 0 bases; unmatched junction bases: 13. The germline CDR1 and CDR2 sequences are GTSNPN and SVGIG (reference sequence). The CDR3 sequence is CAWSGLDRSYSSTDTQYF. CDR3 in DNA: TGTGCCTGGAGTGGATTGGACAGGAGCTACTCTAGCACAGATACGCAGTATTTT.

The CDR3 bases are TGTGCCACCGGGGCAGGGGGTTCCTATAATTCACCCCTCCACTTT. Amino acid sequence: CATGAGGSYNSPLHF. The chain couples TRBV10-3 to TRBJ1-6; 7 bases fit TRBD1. Germline V gene lookup returns CDR1 ENHRY and CDR2 SYGVKD. The V gene end was trimmed by 10 bases and the J gene end by 1 base; junction bases not matched to a gene: 7. CDR3 length equals 15 residues.

This clone has just one count. The chain has TRBV5-1 and TRBJ1-6, with 9 positions matching TRBD1. CDR1 SGHRS and CDR2 YFSETQ come from the germline V gene. With V trimmed by 4 bases and J by 8 bases, 7 bases remained unmatched. CDR3 size: 15 residues. CDR3 DNA sequence: TGCGCCAGCAGCCTCGACAGGGGGACTGATTCACCCCTCCACTTT. Protein sequence: CASSLDRGTDSPLHF.

The V gene is TRBV9, the J gene TRBJ1-2; 9 bases agree with TRBD1. The length of the CDR3 is 16 residues. The V gene end was trimmed by 3 bases and the J gene end by 7 bases; junction bases not matched to a gene: 13. The germline V gene has CDR1 SGDLS and CDR2 YYNGEE. CDR3 in DNA: TGTGCCAGCAGCGGCCTACAGGGGGCCGGGGAGGGTGGCTACACCTTC. This encodes CASSGLQGAGEGGYTF.

This rearrangement joins TRBV6-6 to TRBJ2-3, with TRBD1 matching over 9 bases. J was trimmed by 5 bases and V by 7 bases; bases with no gene match: 10. Looked up from germline, CDR1 is MNHNY and CDR2 is SVGAGI (reference sequence). This CDR3 region has 15 residues. The CDR3 loop reads CASTKGQGSVDTQYF. DNA of the CDR3: TGTGCCAGCACCAAGGGACAGGGCTCCGTAGATACGCAGTATTTT.

The chain is built from TRBV30 and TRBJ2-1; D unclear. V dropped 0 bases and J dropped 12 bases, with 9 bases sitting between them. CDR1 GTSNPN and CDR2 SVGIG come from the germline V gene (reference sequence). The CDR3 has 11 amino acids. CDR3 DNA: TGTGCCTGGAGTGTACCCCGAGGGCAGTTCTTC. Its translation: CAWSVPRGQFF. Complete variable domain (other parts from reference TRBV30 and TRBJ2-1): SQTIHQWPATLVQPVGSPLSLECTVEGTSNPNLYWYRQAAGRGLQLLFYSVGIGQISSEVPQNLSASRPQDRQFILSSKKLLLSDSGFYLCAWSVPRGQFFGPGTRLTVL.

V is TRBV24-1 and J is TRBJ2-1, with unresolved D. This CDR3 region has 13 residues. The V gene's germline CDR1 is KGHDR and CDR2 SFDVKD. Trimming took 1 base from V and 9 from J, leaving 9 bases between them. The CDR3 sequence is CATSDFAGFEQFF. CDR3 bases: TGTGCCACCAGTGATTTTGCAGGATTTGAGCAGTTCTTC.

The chain employs TRBV6-5 and TRBJ1-3; TRBD1 is a possible D gene (6 bases). This CDR3 spans 15 amino acids. Germline-derived CDR1 and CDR2 are MNHEY and SVGAGI. V lost 5 bases to trimming and J lost 0 bases, with 11 bases between them. As DNA, the CDR3 is TGTGCCAGCAGTAGGACAGCTCACTCTGGAAACACCATATATTTT. It translates to CASSRTAHSGNTIYF.

This chain joins TRBV2 and TRBJ2-5; 10 bases agree with TRBD1. The V gene end was trimmed by 6 bases and the J gene end by 5 bases; junction bases not matched to a gene: 6. The CDR3 has 14 amino acids. The germline CDR1 and CDR2 sequences are SNHLY and FYNNEI. The CDR3: CASRDPGQGETQYF. The CDR3 DNA reads TGTGCCAGCAGGGATCCGGGACAGGGGGAGACCCAGTACTTC. The full variable domain, completed using reference TRBV2 and TRBJ2-5, is EPEVTQTPSHQVTQMGQEVILRCVPISNHLYFYWYRQILGQKVEFLVSFYNNEISEKSEIFDDQFSVERPDGSNFTLKIRSTKLEDSAMYFCASRDPGQGETQYFGPGTRLLVL.

This clone occurred a few times. The CDR3 nucleotides read TGTGCCAGCCGAACAGGACAGGTCTATGGCTACACCTTC. Its protein is CASRTGQVYGYTF. The chain is built from TRBV12-3 or TRBV12-4 and TRBJ1-2, with 7 bases identical to TRBD1. The CDR3 covers 13 residues. The junction had 7 bases not matched to a gene; V was cut back by 8 bases and J by 4 bases.

The gene calls are TRBV10-3 and TRBJ2-3; TRBD1 is a possible D gene (6 bases). The CDR3 sequence is 15 residues long. V lost 2 bases and J 3 bases, leaving 12 bases between the germline ends. Germline V gene sequence: CDR1 ENHRY, CDR2 SYGVKD. The CDR3 region has the DNA TGTGCCATCAGTGAGAGGGACAAAAATACAGATACGCAGTATTTT. Encoded protein: CAISERDKNTDTQYF.

This sequence joins TRBV5-1 and TRBJ2-2; D is possibly TRBD1 (6 bases). The germline gives CDR1 SGHRS, CDR2 YFSETQ. V lost 6 bases to trimming and J lost 1 base, with 10 bases between them. This CDR3 spans 14 amino acids. The CDR3 sequence: CASTTQGNTGELFF. CDR3 coding DNA: TGCGCCAGCACCACACAGGGGAACACCGGGGAGCTGTTTTTT.

The rearrangement joins TRBV9 to TRBJ1-1; 7 nucleotides match TRBD1. J was trimmed by 3 bases and V by 3 bases; bases with no gene match: 2. Germline lookup yields CDR1 SGDLS and CDR2 YYNGEE. This CDR3 has 13 amino acids. The CDR3 nucleotides are TGTGCCAGCAGCGCCCAGGGGGACACTGAAGCTTTCTTT. Amino acids: CASSAQGDTEAFF.

The CDR3 sequence is CASNPGLGTGELFF. The CDR3 nucleotides are TGTGCCAGCAACCCGGGACTAGGGACCGGGGAGCTGTTTTTT. V usage is TRBV6-5 and J usage is TRBJ2-2; TRBD2 agrees at 8 bases. The V segment lost 7 bases and the J segment 5 bases; nucleotides outside the gene matches: 6. The CDR3 covers 14 residues. Germline V CDR1 and CDR2: MNHEY, SVGAGI.

This chain links TRBV7-8 with TRBJ2-3; 10 bases map to TRBD2. V trimming: 1 base; J trimming: 3 bases; junction bases outside the gene matches: 4. Germline loops: CDR1 SGHVS, CDR2 FQNEAQ. The CDR3 runs 16 residues. The CDR3 nucleotides are TGTGCCAGCAGCTTAGTAGCGGGGGGCGAGACAGATACGCAGTATTTT. This codes for CASSLVAGGETDTQYF.

The chain employs TRBV2 and TRBJ2-5; 9 bases are a match to TRBD1. Germline CDR1 reads SNHLY; CDR2 reads FYNNEI. V was pared by 1 base and J by 7 bases, with 13 bases of the junction left unmatched. The CDR3 runs 17 residues. The CDR3 DNA sequence: TGTGCCAGCAGTGAAGTTTCGAGGGACAGGGCAGAGGGGACCCAGTACTTC. This translates into CASSEVSRDRAEGTQYF.

The CDR3 DNA reads as TGTGCCTGGACCAAACCGACAGGGATTGGTTCACCCCTCCACTTT. Translated: CAWTKPTGIGSPLHF. V usage is TRBV30 and J usage is TRBJ1-6; 7 bases match TRBD1. The V gene's germline CDR1 is GTSNPN and CDR2 SVGIG (reference sequence). The CDR3 spans 15 residues. V lost 4 bases and J lost 9; bases outside the gene matches: 12. The variable domain in full, with the rest retrieved from reference TRBV30 and TRBJ1-6, is SQTIHQWPATLVQPVGSPLSLECTVEGTSNPNLYWYRQAAGRGLQLLFYSVGIGQISSEVPQNLSASRPQDRQFILSSKKLLLSDSGFYLCAWTKPTGIGSPLHFGNGTRLTVT.

V usage is TRBV9 and J usage is TRBJ2-3, with 9 positions matching TRBD2. The CDR3 consists of 16 residues. The J segment lost 5 bases and the V segment lost 3 bases, leaving 10 bases of the junction unmatched. Germline CDR1 SGDLS, CDR2 YYNGEE. The CDR3 here is CASSAGLAGGLDTQYF. The CDR3 DNA sequence: TGTGCCAGCAGCGCAGGTCTCGCGGGGGGGTTAGATACGCAGTATTTT.